This T cell receptor beta chain appears in the sequencing data of a study of T-cell memory formation after mild COVID-19. Study-wide background: There were largely donor-specific TCR clusters.

Whole-study findings and limits: Cross-reactive memory appears to have joined, as suggested by some responding clones showing up in pre-infection memory.

A word on this clonotype: What it binds is not known.

Each CDR3 protein gets one entry after TCRdb re-called the 5' RACE reads with MiXCR. The table lists some 310,000 distinct CDR3 sequences, less than 25% of them singletons, with roughly a fifth in the top ten. This TCR was sampled from a man between 18 and 29 years old who had mild COVID-19 (a few samples of this study predate the infection). Cell type and time point are not known. The specimen was PBMCs or a T cell subset sorted from them (not recorded which).

This CDR3 reads CSASRQHNEQFF. The CDR3 bases are TGCAGTGCTTCGAGACAGCACAATGAGCAGTTCTTC. The chain employs TRBV20-1 and TRBJ2-1; a possible D gene is TRBD1 (5 bases). V lost 5 bases and J 5 bases, leaving 10 bases between the germline ends. Germline CDR1 and CDR2: DFQATT and SNEGSKA (reference sequence). The CDR3 runs to 12 residues.